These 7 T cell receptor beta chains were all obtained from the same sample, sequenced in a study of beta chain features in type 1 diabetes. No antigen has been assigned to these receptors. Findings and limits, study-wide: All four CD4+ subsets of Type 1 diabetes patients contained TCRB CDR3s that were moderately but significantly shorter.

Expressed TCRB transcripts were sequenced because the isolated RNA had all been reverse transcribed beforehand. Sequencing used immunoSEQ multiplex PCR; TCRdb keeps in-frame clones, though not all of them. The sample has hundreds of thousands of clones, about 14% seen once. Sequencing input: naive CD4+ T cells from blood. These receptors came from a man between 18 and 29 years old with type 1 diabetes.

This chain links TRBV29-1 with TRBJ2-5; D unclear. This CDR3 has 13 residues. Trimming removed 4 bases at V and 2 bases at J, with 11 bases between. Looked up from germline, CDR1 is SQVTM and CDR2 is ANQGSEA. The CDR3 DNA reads TGCAGCGTTGTTAACTACCTACAAGAGACCCAGTACTTC. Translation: CSVVNYLQETQYF.

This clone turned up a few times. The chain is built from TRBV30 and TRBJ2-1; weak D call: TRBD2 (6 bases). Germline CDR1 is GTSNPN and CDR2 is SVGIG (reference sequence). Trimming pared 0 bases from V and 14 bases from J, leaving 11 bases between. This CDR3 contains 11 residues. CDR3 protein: CAWSVSGVKFF. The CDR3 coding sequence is TGTGCCTGGAGTGTATCGGGGGTTAAGTTCTTC.

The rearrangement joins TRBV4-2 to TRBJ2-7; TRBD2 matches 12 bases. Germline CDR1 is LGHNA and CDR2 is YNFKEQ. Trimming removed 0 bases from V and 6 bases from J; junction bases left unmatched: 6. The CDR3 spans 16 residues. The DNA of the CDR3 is TGTGCCAGCAGCCAAGATTTGACTAGCGGGAGAGGCGAGCAGTACTTC. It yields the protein CASSQDLTSGRGEQYF.

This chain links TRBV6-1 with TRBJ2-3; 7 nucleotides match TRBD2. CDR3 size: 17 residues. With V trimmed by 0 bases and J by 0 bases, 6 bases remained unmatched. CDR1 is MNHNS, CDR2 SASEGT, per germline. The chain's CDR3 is CASSEAGGGASTDTQYF. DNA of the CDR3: TGTGCCAGCAGTGAAGCCGGCGGGGGAGCAAGCACAGATACGCAGTATTTT.

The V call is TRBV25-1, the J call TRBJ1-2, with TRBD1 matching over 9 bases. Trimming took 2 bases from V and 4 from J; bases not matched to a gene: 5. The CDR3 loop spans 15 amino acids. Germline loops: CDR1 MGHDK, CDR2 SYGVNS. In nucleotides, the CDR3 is TGTGCCAGCAGTGAACCACAGGGGGCGGGCTATGGCTACACCTTC. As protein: CASSEPQGAGYGYTF.

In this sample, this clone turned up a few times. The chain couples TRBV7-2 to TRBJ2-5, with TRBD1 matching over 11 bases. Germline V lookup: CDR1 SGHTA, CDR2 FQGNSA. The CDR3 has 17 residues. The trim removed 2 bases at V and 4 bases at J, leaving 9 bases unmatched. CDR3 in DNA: TGTGCCAGCAGCTTATGGGCCGGGGGACAGGGGGGAGAGACCCAGTACTTC. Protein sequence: CASSLWAGGQGGETQYF. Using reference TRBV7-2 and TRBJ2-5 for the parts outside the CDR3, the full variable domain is GAGVSQSPSNKVTEKGKDVELRCDPISGHTALYWYRQSLGQGLEFLIYFQGNSAPDKSGLPSDRFSAERTGGSVSTLTIQRTQQEDSAVYLCASSLWAGGQGGETQYFGPGTRLLVL.

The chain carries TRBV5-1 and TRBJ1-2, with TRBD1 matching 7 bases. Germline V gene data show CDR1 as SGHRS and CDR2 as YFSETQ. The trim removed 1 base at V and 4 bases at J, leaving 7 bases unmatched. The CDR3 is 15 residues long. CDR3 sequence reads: CASSLLRQGLYGYTF. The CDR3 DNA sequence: TGCGCCAGCAGCTTGTTGCGACAGGGCCTCTATGGCTACACCTTC.